This T cell receptor (beta chain) emerged from a study of synovial regulatory T cells in juvenile arthritis. Donors were over 10 juvenile idiopathic arthritis patients with active disease. General study points: iaTreg TCR repertoires were largely private across patients and partially overlapped synovial Teff and blood CPL. Synovial Treg CDR3 sequences overlapped more with iaTregs than other circulating Tregs.

Method: immunoSEQ multiplex PCR; TCRdb's copy keeps in-frame clones and lacks some. The sample has some 10,000 clones. Points on this clone: Its antigen is currently unknown.

Germline CDR1 is SGHTA and CDR2 is FQGNSA. The length of the CDR3 is 16 residues. DNA is not recorded here. Sequencing was done on a sample of Treg cells from blood. Subset specified: remaining (HLA-DR-negative) circulating blood Treg cells. The chain recombines TRBV7-2 with TRBJ2-7; the D call from TCRdb, TRBD2, cannot be confirmed without DNA. The sequence derives from a donor younger than 30 with juvenile idiopathic arthritis. The CDR3 sequence is CASSPASGSGLHEQYF.